This T cell receptor (beta chain) appears in the sequencing data of a study of HIV-infected patients and healthy controls. Study conclusions and caveats: The diversity differences were not explained by slight age and sex differences between study cohorts. During therapy, HIV-associated CDR3s fell significantly in frequency, while CMV-associated CDR3s did not change significantly. In healthy controls, MAIT alpha CDR3s were common; in HIV+ repertoires, severely depleted. Size-matched repertoire data failed to replicate the apparent Gini index recovery after therapy in HIV-infected patients.

Around 450 ng RNA was reverse transcribed with alpha and beta constant-region primers. Each of the alpha and beta chains got its own library through chain-specific third strand synthesis with indices. A single record per CDR3 protein comes from TCRdb applying MiXCR to the 5' RACE reads. The table includes approximately 25,000 distinct CDR3 sequences, 8.5% to 9% detected once. This CDR3 is 12 amino acids long. Germline lookup yields CDR1 LNHDA and CDR2 SQIVND (reference sequence). With regard to this clonotype: The antigen remains unidentified. The junction departs from germline at one end; a sequencing error may be responsible.

All unsorted peripheral T cells were captured because whole blood was used without fractionation. The chain couples TRBV19 to TRBJ1-1, with D unresolved. Sample: blood. This TCR derives from an adult in good health. The CDR3 here is CASKFAGTEALF. The CDR3 coding sequence is TGTGCCAGTAAGTTCGCGGGCACTGAAGCTCTCTTT.